The following is a T cell receptor beta chain sequence with its context. This table comes from immunoSEQ multiplex PCR, and its TCRdb copy is limited to in-frame clones, with some not included. The table has roughly 68,000 clones, roughly 96% seen once; the top ten hold about 2.4%. The sample originates from a study of cytomegalovirus exposure and HLA in healthy donors. Study summary: Both the 100 to 150 validation repertoires and the approximately 700 first-cohort repertoires used the same platform, as reported by a later analysis.

The CDR3 is 16 residues long. Germline CDR1 reads SGHRS; CDR2 reads YFSETQ. V gave up 4 bases and J gave up 2 bases; unmatched junction bases: 7. Material: PBMCs. The V and J genes are TRBV5-1 and TRBJ2-1; 9 nucleotides match TRBD2. This TCR was recovered from a man between 18 and 35 years old in good health and CMV-seronegative. The CDR3 region is CASSKTSGGPYNEQFF. The DNA of the CDR3 is TGCGCCAGCAGCAAGACTAGCGGAGGCCCCTACAATGAGCAGTTCTTC.